Below, 2 T cell receptor beta chains from the same sample are listed, as sequenced in a study of T-cell reconstitution after alpha-beta-depleted transplantation in children. Researchers prepared the TCRbeta library using unique molecular identifiers, the study reports. TCRdb independently ran MiXCR on the PCR reads; one entry per CDR3 protein. The repertoire has some 590,000 distinct CDR3 sequences, roughly a tenth of them found once; the top ten carry less than 5%. The source material was PBMCs from the stem cell graft donor, sampled from the stem cell graft. The receptor set was obtained from a human donor who donated a stem cell graft to a child with acute myeloid leukemia.

This clonotype was recorded a few times. The rearrangement joins TRBV3-1 to TRBJ2-1; 7 positions match TRBD1. Germline values: CDR1 LGHDT, CDR2 YNNKEL (reference sequence). With V trimmed by 4 bases and J by 2 bases, 11 bases remained unmatched. The CDR3 totals 17 residues. The chain's CDR3 is CASSRPGAGTAYNEQFF. DNA for the CDR3: TGTGCCAGCAGCCGCCCCGGGGCCGGGACAGCCTACAATGAGCAGTTCTTC.

The sample holds many counts of this clonotype. The junction departs from germline at one end; a sequencing error may be responsible. The chain couples TRBV5-1 to TRBJ1-5; TRBD1 might be the D (5 bases). Germline assignment: CDR1 SGHRS and CDR2 YFSETQ. The CDR3 runs 14 residues. The CDR3 here is CASSLDGGNQPQHF. The CDR3 DNA reads TGTGCCAGCAGCTTAGATGGGGGAAATCAGCCCCAGCATTTT.